This T cell receptor beta chain was observed in a study of radiation and T cells in renal cell carcinoma. Documented time point: baseline pretreatment blood. The treatment: 15 Gy SBRT to primary tumor, nephrectomy 4 weeks later. The germline V gene encodes CDR1 SGHRS and CDR2 YFSETQ. This CDR3 region has 14 residues. V lost 3 bases and J lost 3, with 9 bases in between. This clone has just one count. This sample also contains other DNA sequences that code for the same CDR3. The assay was immunoSEQ multiplex PCR, and TCRdb's table has in-frame clones only and misses some. The table includes about 59,000 clones, 78% detected once.

This clonotype was obtained from a man aged 60 to 69 with renal cell carcinoma. This material consisted of blood, taken from a patient whose treatment included radiotherapy and nephrectomy. This chain joins TRBV5-1 and TRBJ1-4; D might be TRBD1 (6 bases). For the CDR3, the DNA is TGCGCCAGCAGCTCACAGGGAGCTAATGAAAAACTGTTTTTT. Translating it yields CASSSQGANEKLFF.